The entry below gives a single TCR beta chain sequence along with its context. The record originates from a study of blood T cell repertoires in COVID-19. Study details: Samples taken during acute and convalescent COVID-19 were collected in the United States, Italy and Spain. PBMCs, B-cell-depleted T cells, or T cells were the source of the cDNA or gDNA that made up the material.

Adults between roughly 18 and 95 years of age took part from 20 to 25 US areas. Two negative PCRs, clearance, or symptom resolution characterized the recovered Cohort 3 donors. Unmatched junction bases numbered 10, after V lost 7 bases and J lost 4 bases. Germline V gives CDR1 SNHLY, CDR2 FYNNEI. The CDR3 totals 14 residues. Here immunoSEQ multiplex PCR was the method, and the copy in TCRdb shows in-frame clones only, minus some. The data show more than 400,000 clones, about 85% seen once. Sequences were obtained from PBMCs or T cells enriched from blood (not recorded which). The rearrangement joins TRBV2 to TRBJ2-7; 7 bases fit TRBD1. The receptor's source is a woman younger than 35 who had recovered from COVID-19. This chain's CDR3 is CASKQTGNGYEQYF. CDR3 sequence (DNA): TGTGCCAGCAAACAGACAGGGAACGGATACGAGCAGTACTTC. The complete variable domain, with remaining parts taken from reference TRBV2 and TRBJ2-7, reads EPEVTQTPSHQVTQMGQEVILRCVPISNHLYFYWYRQILGQKVEFLVSFYNNEISEKSEIFDDQFSVERPDGSNFTLKIRSTKLEDSAMYFCASKQTGNGYEQYFGPGTRLTVT.